Listed below are T cell receptor beta chains from one sample, sequenced in a study of T cells in Graves' hyperthyroidism and ophthalmopathy. TCRdb fed the multiplex PCR reads into MiXCR, producing one record per CDR3 protein. The sample holds under 450,000 distinct CDR3 sequences, approximately 15% seen once. Sequencing was performed on blood. The receptors come from a man aged 30 to 39 with Graves' hyperthyroidism that later progressed to Graves' ophthalmopathy. CDR3s include the opening cysteine and the closing phenylalanine or tryptophan. D genes are given only for firm matches. Size is stated for part of the rows, as once, few or many counts, or as a class when the clone is expanded.

11	TRBJ1-2	many	TRBV12-3/TRBV12-4	NA	TGTGCCAGCACGGGTTTGGGTGGCTACACCTTC	CASTGLGGYTF
14	TRBJ1-1	many	TRBV27	TRBD1	TGTGCCAGCAGTGGACAGGGGGCGCTTGGTGAAGCTTTCTTT	CASSGQGALGEAFF
14	TRBJ2-1	NA	TRBV29-1	NA	TGCGGCGTTGACCGGGCTTTGGGGGGTAATGAGCAGTTCTTC	CGVDRALGGNEQFF
17	TRBJ1-1	many	TRBV28	NA	TGTGCCAGCAGTTTACTCGGTTACGGGCCATCGAGCACTGAAGCTTTCTTT	CASSLLGYGPSSTEAFF
13	TRBJ1-5	many	TRBV6-1	NA	TGTGCCAGCAGCGCCAGAGCTAATCAGCCCCAGCATTTT	CASSARANQPQHF
16	TRBJ2-6	few	TRBV27	NA	TGTGCCAGCACCCTAATGGGGGTGGGTGGGGCCAACGTCCTGACTTTC	CASTLMGVGGANVLTF
12	TRBJ2-1	many	TRBV20-1	NA	TGCAGTGCTAGGGCTCTGTACAATGAGCAGTTCTTC	CSARALYNEQFF
14	TRBJ2-7	NA	TRBV2	NA	TGTGCCAGCATCCAAGGAAGAGGAGTCGACGAGCAGTACTTC	CASIQGRGVDEQYF
14	TRBJ2-7	NA	TRBV19	TRBD1	TGTGCCAGTAGTATTCCGGGACAGGGGACCGAGCAGTACTTC	CASSIPGQGTEQYF
15	TRBJ2-7	NA	TRBV29-1	NA	TGCAGCGTTGAATTGCCCAGGGAGAGGTCCTACGAGCAGTACTTC	CSVELPRERSYEQYF
16	TRBJ1-6	NA	TRBV6-6	NA	TGTGCCAGCAGTTACCCCCCACAGGGACGCGGATCACCCCTCCACTTT	CASSYPPQGRGSPLHF
13	TRBJ2-1	NA	TRBV6-2/TRBV6-3	NA	TGTGCCAGCAGGAGAGCGAGCTACAATGAGCAGTTCTTC	CASRRASYNEQFF
14	TRBJ1-2	few	TRBV6-6	NA	TGTGCCAGCAGTTACGCGACGACAGGATCGGGCTACACCTTC	CASSYATTGSGYTF
16	TRBJ2-2	few	TRBV9	NA	TGTGCCAGCAGCGTAGTTGGCGGGATTCTGTCCGGGGAGCTGTTTTTT	CASSVVGGILSGELFF
11	TRBJ1-1	many	TRBV7-9	NA	TGTGCCAGCAGCGGGTTGAGTGAAGCTTTCTTT	CASSGLSEAFF
15	TRBJ1-1	few	TRBV6-2/TRBV6-3	NA	TGTGCCAGCAGTTACTCCGGGAGAGGGTGGGTTGAAGCTTTCTTT	CASSYSGRGWVEAFF
13	TRBJ1-1	many	TRBV27	NA	TGTGCCAGCACTAGAGCCGGGAACACTGAAGCTTTCTTT	CASTRAGNTEAFF
15	TRBJ2-1	many	TRBV12-3/TRBV12-4	TRBD1	TGTGCCAGCAGTTTACGGGACAGGGGGCTAAATGAGCAGTTCTTC	CASSLRDRGLNEQFF
13	TRBJ2-5	few	TRBV5-1	TRBD1	TGCGCCAGCCGAGGGACAGTTCAAGAGACCCAGTACTTC	CASRGTVQETQYF
14	TRBJ2-7	few	TRBV19	TRBD2	TGTGCCAGTAGTATCTCCGGGGGGGTCAACGAGCAGTACTTC	CASSISGGVNEQYF
14	TRBJ2-7	NA	TRBV6-1	TRBD1	TGTGCCAGCAGTAAGCGGACAGGGGACTACGGGCAGTACTTC	CASSKRTGDYGQYF
13	TRBJ2-7	few	TRBV20-1	NA	TGCAGTGCTCCTAGTGTAAGCTCCTACGAGCAGTACTTC	CSAPSVSSYEQYF
11	TRBJ2-1	NA	TRBV10-3	NA	TGTGCCATCAGTGAGTCGGATGAGCAGTTCTTC	CAISESDEQFF
15	TRBJ1-1	NA	TRBV7-6	TRBD1	TGTGCCAGCAGGCACGGGACAGGGGGCGACACTGAAGCTTTCTTT	CASRHGTGGDTEAFF
16	TRBJ2-6	NA	TRBV5-1	TRBD1	TGCGCCAGCAGCTTGGGACAGGGGGTTGGGGCCAACGTCCTGACTTTC	CASSLGQGVGANVLTF
15	TRBJ1-2	many	TRBV5-5	TRBD1	TGTGCCAGCAGCCTCAACGGACAGGGCGGCTATGGCTACACCTTC	CASSLNGQGGYGYTF
19	TRBJ2-6	NA	TRBV5-5	NA	TGTGCCAGCAGCTTGGATCTCCCCCAAGGGCTATCTGGGGCCAACGTCCTGACTTTC	CASSLDLPQGLSGANVLTF
16	TRBJ2-3	NA	TRBV6-1	NA	TGTGCCAGCAGTGAAGGAATATCCGGCAGCACAGATACGCAGTATTTT	CASSEGISGSTDTQYF
15	TRBJ2-7	many	TRBV11-3	NA	TGTGCCAGCAGCTATCGCCCCGGGGGAACCTACGAGCAGTACTTC	CASSYRPGGTYEQYF
13	TRBJ2-5	few	TRBV5-6	NA	TGTGCCAGCAGCTTGGGCATGTGGGAGACCCAGTACTTC	CASSLGMWETQYF
15	TRBJ1-3	many	TRBV12-3/TRBV12-4	NA	TGTGCCAGCAGTCCAACCGGGAGCCCTGGAAACACCATATATTTT	CASSPTGSPGNTIYF
13	TRBJ2-7	NA	TRBV24-1	NA	TGTGCCACCAGTGGGCCCACTTCCTACGAGCAGTACTTC	CATSGPTSYEQYF
13	TRBJ2-5	many	TRBV28	NA	TGTGCCAGCAGTTCCGGGGCTCTAGAGACCCAGTACTTC	CASSSGALETQYF
19	TRBJ1-5	NA	TRBV6-2/TRBV6-3	NA	TGTGCCAGCAGTTACTCGAGGGGGAGAAGGGGGTATGGCAATCAGCCCCAGCATTTT	CASSYSRGRRGYGNQPQHF
16	TRBJ2-5	many	TRBV11-2	TRBD1	TGTGCCAGCAGCTTAGATGGGGACAGGGGGACGGGGACCCAGTACTTC	CASSLDGDRGTGTQYF
16	TRBJ2-4	few	TRBV18	NA	TGTGCCAGCTCACCCAAGGGGATCGAGGCCAAAAACATTCAGTACTTC	CASSPKGIEAKNIQYF
16	TRBJ1-3	once	TRBV4-2	NA	TGTGCCAGCAGCCAAGAGAGACAGTCCTCTGAAAACACCATATATTTT	CASSQERQSSENTIYF
16	TRBJ1-1	many	TRBV5-1	TRBD1	TGCGCCAGCAGTTCTACAGGGGGCATAAGGAACACTGAAGCTTTCTTT	CASSSTGGIRNTEAFF
11	TRBJ1-1	many	TRBV18	TRBD1	TGTGCCAGCTCACCGGGACAGCAAGCTTTCTTT	CASSPGQQAFF
13	TRBJ2-1	many	TRBV12-3/TRBV12-4	NA	TGTGCCAGCAAACCTGCCCTCGTTGATGAGCAGTTCTTC	CASKPALVDEQFF
15	TRBJ2-5	NA	TRBV5-1	TRBD1	TGCGCCAGCAGCTTCGACAGGGGGCAGACTGAGACCCAGTACTTC	CASSFDRGQTETQYF
16	TRBJ2-7	many	TRBV7-2	TRBD1	TGTGCCAGCAGCTCCCTTAGGGACAGGGGACGTTACGAGCAGTACTTC	CASSSLRDRGRYEQYF
18	TRBJ2-7	many	TRBV12-3/TRBV12-4	TRBD2	TGTGCCAGCAGACCCGGGACTAGCGGGGGTAGAGGCTCCTACGAGCAGTACTTC	CASRPGTSGGRGSYEQYF
17	TRBJ2-6	NA	TRBV20-1	TRBD1	TGCAGTGCTAGAGCCGGGACAGGGCGGTCTGGGGCCAACGTCCTGACTTTC	CSARAGTGRSGANVLTF
15	TRBJ2-5	many	TRBV4-1	NA	TGCGCCAGCAGCCAAGGGTGGGGCAGGGAAGAGACCCAGTACTTC	CASSQGWGREETQYF
16	TRBJ2-1	many	TRBV18	TRBD1	TGTGCCAGCTCTCTCGGGGTCGGGACAGCCTACAATGAGCAGTTCTTC	CASSLGVGTAYNEQFF
15	TRBJ2-5	many	TRBV10-3	TRBD2	TGTGCCATCAGTGATATAGCGGGGAAACAAGAGACCCAGTACTTC	CAISDIAGKQETQYF
13	TRBJ2-3	many	TRBV7-3	NA	TGTGCCAGCAGCTCTGACCCCCAGTCTACGCAGTATTTT	CASSSDPQSTQYF
12	TRBJ2-2	NA	TRBV7-3	NA	TGTGCCAGCAGCCCTCATATCGGGGAGCTGTTTTTT	CASSPHIGELFF
13	TRBJ1-1	few	TRBV9	NA	TGTGCCAGCAGCGTAGAGATGTCCACTGAAGCTTTCTTT	CASSVEMSTEAFF
13	TRBJ2-3	few	TRBV9	NA	TGTGCCAGCTCTGTCTTGGCAACGGATACGCAGTATTTT	CASSVLATDTQYF
15	TRBJ1-5	NA	TRBV20-1	TRBD1	TGCAGTGCTAGAGATCCCCGGGACAGTCATCAGCCCCAGCATTTT	CSARDPRDSHQPQHF
12	TRBJ2-1	NA	TRBV5-1	NA	TGCGCCAGCAGCTCCTCGGGGAATGAGCAGTTCTTC	CASSSSGNEQFF
8	TRBJ1-2	many	TRBV20-1	NA	TGCAGACCGTCGGGCTACACCTTC	CRPSGYTF
16	TRBJ1-5	few	TRBV27	TRBD1	TGTGCCAGCATGTCTGGATCGGGACAGGGCAATCAGCCCCAGCATTTT	CASMSGSGQGNQPQHF
16	TRBJ1-2	few	TRBV10-2	NA	TGCGCCAGCAGTGATTCTTCGGGGGTCCTAAACTATGGCTACACCTTC	CASSDSSGVLNYGYTF